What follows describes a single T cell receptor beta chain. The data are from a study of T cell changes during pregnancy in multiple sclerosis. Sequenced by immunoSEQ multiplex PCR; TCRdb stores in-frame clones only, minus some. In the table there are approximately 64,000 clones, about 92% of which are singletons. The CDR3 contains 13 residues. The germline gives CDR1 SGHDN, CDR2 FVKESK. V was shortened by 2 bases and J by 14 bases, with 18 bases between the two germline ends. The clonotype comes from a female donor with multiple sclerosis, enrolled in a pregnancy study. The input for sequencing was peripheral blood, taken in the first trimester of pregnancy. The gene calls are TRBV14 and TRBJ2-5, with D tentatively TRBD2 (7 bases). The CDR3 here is CASSQIGGARSYF. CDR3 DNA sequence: TGTGCCAGCAGCCAAATTGGGGGGGCTAGGTCCTACTTC.